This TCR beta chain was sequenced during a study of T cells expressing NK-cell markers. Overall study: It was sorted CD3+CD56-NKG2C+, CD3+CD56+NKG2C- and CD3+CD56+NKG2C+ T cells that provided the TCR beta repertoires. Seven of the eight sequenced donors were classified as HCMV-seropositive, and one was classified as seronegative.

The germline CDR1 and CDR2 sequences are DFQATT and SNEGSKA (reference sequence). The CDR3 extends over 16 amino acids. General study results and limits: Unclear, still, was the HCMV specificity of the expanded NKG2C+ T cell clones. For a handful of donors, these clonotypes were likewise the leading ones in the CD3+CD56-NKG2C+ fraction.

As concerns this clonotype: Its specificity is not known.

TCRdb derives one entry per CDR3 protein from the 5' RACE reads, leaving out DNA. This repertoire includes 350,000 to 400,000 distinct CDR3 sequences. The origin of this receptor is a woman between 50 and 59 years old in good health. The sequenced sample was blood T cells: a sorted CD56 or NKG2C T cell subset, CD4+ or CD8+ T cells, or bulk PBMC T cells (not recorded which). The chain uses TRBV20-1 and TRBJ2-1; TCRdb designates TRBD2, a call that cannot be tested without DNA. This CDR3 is CSAIDRGLASHDEQFF.